This passage covers 27 T cell receptor beta chains from one sample sequenced in a study of cytomegalovirus exposure and HLA in healthy donors. The PCR had 60 Vbeta and 13 Jbeta primers. The table came from immunoSEQ multiplex PCR; TCRdb's copy has only in-frame clones and leaves some out. The table lists around 100,000 clones, over 80% of them singletons. The specimen was PBMCs. These receptors were obtained from a man in his forties in good health and CMV-seronegative.

The chain links TRBV5-1 to TRBJ1-3; TRBD1 aligns across 10 bases. The CDR3 runs to 16 residues. Germline V gives CDR1 SGHRS, CDR2 YFSETQ. V gave up 3 bases and J gave up 4 bases; unmatched junction bases: 7. The CDR3, as DNA: TGCGCCAGCAGCTCCGGGACAGGGGCACGCGGAAACACCATATATTTT. Amino acids: CASSSGTGARGNTIYF.

This clone was detected only once. CDR3 in amino acids: CASSPYSSGANVLTF. As DNA, the CDR3 is TGTGCCAGTAGTCCCTACAGCTCTGGGGCCAACGTCCTGACTTTC. The J gene is TRBJ2-6, the V gene TRBV19; D ambiguous. The CDR3 runs to 15 residues. CDR1 is LNHDA, CDR2 SQIVND, per germline (reference sequence). The ends were cut back, 5 bases at V and 0 bases at J, with 8 bases in the middle. Using reference TRBV19 and TRBJ2-6 for the parts outside the CDR3, the full variable domain is DGGITQSPKYLFRKEGQNVTLSCEQNLNHDAMYWYRQDPGQGLRLIYYSQIVNDFQKGDIAEGYSVSREKKESFPLTVTSAQKNPTAFYLCASSPYSSGANVLTFGAGSRLTVL.

V gene TRBV6-5 combines with J gene TRBJ1-1, with 8 bases that match TRBD1. This CDR3 region has 14 residues. Trimming took 6 bases from V and 4 from J; bases not matched to a gene: 7. The germline V gene has CDR1 MNHEY and CDR2 SVGAGI. The CDR3: CASRDRGSGTEAFF. CDR3 sequence (DNA): TGTGCCAGCAGAGACAGGGGCAGCGGCACTGAAGCTTTCTTT.

This clone has just a few counts. This chain connects TRBV4-1 to TRBJ2-7; D gene unclear. V was clipped by 1 base and J by 7 bases, with 20 bases between them. This CDR3 contains 16 residues. Germline V gives CDR1 MGHRA, CDR2 YSYEKL. The CDR3: CASSQALAEIPSEQYF. CDR3 nucleotide sequence: TGCGCCAGCAGCCAAGCCCTCGCGGAGATCCCTTCGGAGCAGTACTTC.

V usage is TRBV19 and J usage is TRBJ1-2, with 9 positions matching TRBD1. The CDR3 runs to 16 residues. Per germline, CDR1 LNHDA and CDR2 SQIVND (reference sequence). Trimming at V came to 3 bases and at J to 6 bases, leaving 11 bases not matched to a gene. The CDR3 loop is CASSMRTGVGVNGYTF. The CDR3 bases are TGTGCCAGTAGTATGCGGACAGGGGTTGGTGTGAATGGCTACACCTTC.

The V call is TRBV10-1, the J call TRBJ2-3, with TRBD2 identical over 8 bases. V lost 2 bases to trimming and J lost 0 bases; unmatched junction nucleotides: 7. Germline CDR1 and CDR2: WNHNN and SYGVQD (reference sequence). The CDR3 contains 17 residues. The CDR3 region is CASSERVAGTSTDTQYF. The DNA of the CDR3 is TGCGCCAGCAGTGAGCGGGTAGCGGGGACTAGCACAGATACGCAGTATTTT.

The V gene is TRBV27, the J gene TRBJ1-5; D perhaps matches TRBD1 (5 bases). V was pared by 8 bases and J by 2 bases, with 10 bases between. The CDR3 consists of 13 residues. Germline CDR1 MNHEY, CDR2 SMNVEV (reference sequence). CDR3 residues: CASGGMGNQPQHF. In nucleotides, the CDR3 is TGTGCCAGCGGGGGGATGGGCAATCAGCCCCAGCATTTT.

The V call is TRBV6-5, the J call TRBJ2-1; 8 bases match TRBD1. The V segment lost 5 bases and the J segment 5 bases; nucleotides outside the gene matches: 5. CDR1 and CDR2 from the germline V gene are MNHEY and SVGAGI. The CDR3 length is 14 residues. CDR3 in DNA: TGTGCCAGCAGTCGACAGGGGTTTGACAATGAGCAGTTCTTC. Protein product: CASSRQGFDNEQFF.

The chain employs TRBV7-2 and TRBJ2-2; D possibly corresponds to TRBD2 (7 bases). The CDR3 is 16 residues long. CDR1 and CDR2 from the germline V gene are SGHTA and FQGNSA. Trimming cost V 7 bases and J 3 bases, with 18 bases left between them. The CDR3 is CASTHLGGPYTGELFF. The CDR3 coding sequence is TGTGCCAGCACCCACCTCGGGGGGCCCTACACCGGGGAGCTGTTTTTT.

V usage is TRBV18 and J usage is TRBJ2-5; 12 bases match TRBD2. Germline CDR1 reads KGHSH; CDR2 reads LQKENI. The length of the CDR3 is 15 residues. The J segment lost 1 base and the V segment lost 5 bases, leaving 2 bases of the junction unmatched. The CDR3 region has the DNA TGTGCCAGCTCAGAACTAGCGGGGGGCCAAGAGACCCAGTACTTC. Its protein is CASSELAGGQETQYF.

This sequence joins TRBV5-1 and TRBJ2-7, with a tentative D call TRBD2 (6 bases). There are 14 residues in the CDR3. The V end was cut by 0 bases, the J end by 7 bases, with 14 bases between. The germline gives CDR1 SGHRS, CDR2 YFSETQ. The CDR3 sequence: CASSLDGREWEQYF. The DNA of the CDR3 is TGCGCCAGCAGCTTGGACGGGAGAGAGTGGGAGCAGTACTTC.

The rearrangement joins TRBV9 to TRBJ1-1; a weak D match, TRBD1 (5 bases). The V gene lost 4 bases and the J gene lost 6 bases, with 19 bases spanning the gap. The CDR3 covers 15 residues. The germline gives CDR1 SGDLS, CDR2 YYNGEE. CDR3 loop: CASSPRDSVRAEAFF. CDR3 nucleotides: TGTGCCAGCAGCCCACGAGACAGTGTAAGGGCTGAAGCTTTCTTT.

The chain links TRBV18 to TRBJ2-6, with a weak D call TRBD1 (5 bases). Trimming removed 3 bases at V and 3 bases at J, with 18 bases between. Germline V gives CDR1 KGHSH, CDR2 LQKENI. This CDR3 contains 18 residues. CDR3 in DNA: TGTGCCAGCTCACCCGGACACCCGCTGTCGGGTGGGGCCAACGTCCTGACTTTC. It yields the protein CASSPGHPLSGGANVLTF.

V usage is TRBV2 and J usage is TRBJ1-3; tentative D call: TRBD1 (5 bases). Deletions cut 0 bases from V and 4 bases from J, with 16 bases between. Germline lookup yields CDR1 SNHLY and CDR2 FYNNEI. The CDR3 loop spans 17 amino acids. CDR3 bases: TGTGCCAGCAGTGAAGCGCTTGCGGGGTGGACAGGAAACACCATATATTTT. It translates to CASSEALAGWTGNTIYF.

This rearrangement joins TRBV6-5 to TRBJ2-7; 10 bases match TRBD2. The CDR3 sequence is 16 residues long. With V trimmed by 0 bases and J by 2 bases, 4 bases remained unmatched. CDR1 and CDR2 (germline): MNHEY, SVGAGI. The CDR3 DNA reads as TGTGCCAGCAGTTACTCGAGGACTAGCGGCGCCTACGAGCAGTACTTC. Its translation is CASSYSRTSGAYEQYF.

This clone was seen more than once but under ten times. This sequence joins TRBV5-1 and TRBJ2-7, with D perhaps TRBD2 (6 bases). Trimming stripped 7 bases from V and 4 bases from J, with 18 bases between. The germline V gene has CDR1 SGHRS and CDR2 YFSETQ. The CDR3 runs 14 residues. In DNA form, the CDR3 reads TGCGCCAGCCACTTTGGGACTGGTCAATACGAGCAGTACTTC. Protein sequence: CASHFGTGQYEQYF.

A note on this clone: One end of the junction is discordant with germline, which a read error may explain. The rearrangement joins TRBV6-6 to TRBJ1-2; weak D call: TRBD1 (6 bases). This CDR3 comprises 14 residues. CDR1 is MNHNY, CDR2 SVGAGI, per germline (reference sequence). This CDR3 reads CVSSYSAGDYGYTF. CDR3 DNA sequence: TGTGTCAGCAGTTACTCGGCAGGGGACTATGGCTACACCTTC.

V is TRBV7-9 and J is TRBJ1-4, with D hard to call. Germline CDR1 is SEHNR and CDR2 is FQNEAQ (reference sequence). Trimming removed 5 bases at V and 6 bases at J, with 10 bases between. This CDR3 comprises 13 residues. The CDR3 here is CASSLDQDEKLFF. CDR3 coding DNA: TGTGCCAGCAGCCTCGACCAGGATGAAAAACTGTTTTTT.

The chain couples TRBV7-2 to TRBJ2-7, with TRBD2 matching 11 bases. V was pared by 5 bases and J by 4 bases, with 13 bases of the junction left unmatched. The CDR3 has 17 residues. The V gene's germline CDR1 is SGHTA and CDR2 FQGNSA. CDR3 amino acids: CASSPQPLAGAFYEQYF. The DNA of the CDR3 is TGTGCCAGCAGCCCCCAGCCACTAGCGGGGGCCTTTTACGAGCAGTACTTC.

This sequence joins TRBV7-9 and TRBJ1-6, with D hard to call. The ends were cut back, 1 base at V and 5 bases at J, with 9 bases in the middle. The CDR3 length is 15 residues. The germline V gene encodes CDR1 SEHNR and CDR2 FQNEAQ (reference sequence). DNA for the CDR3: TGTGCCAGCAGCTTAGTCCGTCTTGATAATTCACCCCTCCACTTT. Translation: CASSLVRLDNSPLHF.

The chain employs TRBV19 and TRBJ2-7; 11 positions match TRBD1. The germline V gene encodes CDR1 LNHDA and CDR2 SQIVND (reference sequence). The V and J ends lost 2 bases and 3 bases, in that order; junction bases with no gene match: 3. This CDR3 is 15 amino acids long. This CDR3 is CASSIKGTGGYEQYF. CDR3 bases: TGTGCCAGTAGTATAAAAGGGACAGGGGGCTACGAGCAGTACTTC.

This clone was seen only once. This chain uses TRBV6-1 with TRBJ2-6, with no clear D. CDR3 length: 15 residues. Per the germline V gene, CDR1 is MNHNS and CDR2 is SASEGT. V lost 6 bases and J 0 bases, leaving 9 bases between the germline ends. The CDR3 region is CASRFESSGANVLTF. CDR3 DNA: TGTGCCAGCAGATTTGAGTCCTCTGGGGCCAACGTCCTGACTTTC.

This clone has more than one count but fewer than ten. The genes are TRBV4-3 and TRBJ2-7, with 9 bases fitting TRBD1. The CDR3 runs 16 residues. CDR1 and CDR2 from the germline V gene are LGHNA and YSLEER. The V and J ends lost 0 bases and 2 bases, in that order; junction bases with no gene match: 5. The CDR3 DNA sequence: TGCGCCAGCAGCCAAGATCGGGGGACAGGGACCTACGAGCAGTACTTC. Protein sequence: CASSQDRGTGTYEQYF.

The chain links TRBV18 to TRBJ1-3; 7 bases map to TRBD1. This CDR3 is 15 amino acids long. Germline values: CDR1 KGHSH, CDR2 LQKENI. J was trimmed by 0 bases and V by 4 bases; bases with no gene match: 3. The CDR3 coding sequence is TGTGCCAGCTCACAGGGGACAGTCTCTGGAAACACCATATATTTT. This encodes CASSQGTVSGNTIYF.

A note on this clone: The sample contains more than one DNA sequence encoding this CDR3. The rearrangement links TRBV19 to TRBJ2-7; D unresolved. The CDR3 loop spans 13 amino acids. Looked up from germline, CDR1 is LNHDA and CDR2 is SQIVND (reference sequence). The germline V and J ends were trimmed by 3 bases and 2 bases, with 8 bases remaining between them. CDR3 coding DNA: TGTGCCAGTAGTATCTCAGTTACCTACGAGCAGTACTTC. Amino acid sequence: CASSISVTYEQYF.

V gene TRBV7-8 combines with J gene TRBJ2-1; unclear D gene. The CDR3 sequence is 14 residues long. V was clipped by 4 bases and J by 0 bases, with 7 bases between them. Germline V lookup: CDR1 SGHVS, CDR2 FQNEAQ. Here the CDR3 reads CASSYPSSYNEQFF. The CDR3 DNA is TGTGCCAGCAGCTACCCGAGCTCCTACAATGAGCAGTTCTTC.

The chain joins TRBV7-3 to TRBJ2-3, with TRBD2 matching over 14 bases. The CDR3 is made up of 16 amino acids. CDR1 and CDR2 (germline): SGHTA, FQGTGA. V was clipped by 4 bases and J by 4 bases; unmatched bases: 4. CDR3 coding DNA: TGTGCCAGCAGCTCCGGGACTAGCGGGGGATCAGATACGCAGTATTTT. Translating it yields CASSSGTSGGSDTQYF.